Reported below is one T cell receptor beta chain. Trimming cost V 0 bases and J 4 bases, with 21 bases left between them. In germline, CDR1 is LNHDA, CDR2 SQIVND (reference sequence). This CDR3 comprises 18 residues. Clinical histories supplied by participants themselves formed the basis of cohort assignment. This sample was included in a study of blood T cell repertoires in COVID-19. Background on the study: T cells, B-cell-depleted T cells, or PBMCs provided the cDNA or gDNA that served as material.

Some clones are missing from TCRdb's copy, which holds only in-frame ones; the method was immunoSEQ multiplex PCR. In the table there are some 290,000 clones, approximately 89% of which are singletons. Sequencing was performed on PBMCs or T cells enriched from blood (not recorded which). The chain links TRBV19 to TRBJ1-2; no reliable D call. The source is a woman in her 30s who had recovered from COVID-19. CDR3 DNA: TGTGCCAGTAGTATAGATCCAGCGGGCCAAACCATCTCCTATGGCTACACCTTC. Its translation is CASSIDPAGQTISYGYTF.